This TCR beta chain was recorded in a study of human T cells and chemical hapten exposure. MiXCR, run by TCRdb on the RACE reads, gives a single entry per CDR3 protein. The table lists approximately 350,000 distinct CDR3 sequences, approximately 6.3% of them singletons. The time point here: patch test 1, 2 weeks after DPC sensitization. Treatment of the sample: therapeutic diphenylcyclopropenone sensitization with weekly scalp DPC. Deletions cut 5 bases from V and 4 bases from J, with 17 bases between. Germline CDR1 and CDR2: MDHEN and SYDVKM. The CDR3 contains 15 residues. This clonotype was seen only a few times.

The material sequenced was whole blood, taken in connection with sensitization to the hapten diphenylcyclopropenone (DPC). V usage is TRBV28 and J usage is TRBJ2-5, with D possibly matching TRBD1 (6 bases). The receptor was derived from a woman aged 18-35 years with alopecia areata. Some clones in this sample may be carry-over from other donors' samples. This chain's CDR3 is CASSPGHQEVETQYF. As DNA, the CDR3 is TGTGCCAGCAGTCCGGGACACCAAGAGGTAGAGACCCAGTACTTC.